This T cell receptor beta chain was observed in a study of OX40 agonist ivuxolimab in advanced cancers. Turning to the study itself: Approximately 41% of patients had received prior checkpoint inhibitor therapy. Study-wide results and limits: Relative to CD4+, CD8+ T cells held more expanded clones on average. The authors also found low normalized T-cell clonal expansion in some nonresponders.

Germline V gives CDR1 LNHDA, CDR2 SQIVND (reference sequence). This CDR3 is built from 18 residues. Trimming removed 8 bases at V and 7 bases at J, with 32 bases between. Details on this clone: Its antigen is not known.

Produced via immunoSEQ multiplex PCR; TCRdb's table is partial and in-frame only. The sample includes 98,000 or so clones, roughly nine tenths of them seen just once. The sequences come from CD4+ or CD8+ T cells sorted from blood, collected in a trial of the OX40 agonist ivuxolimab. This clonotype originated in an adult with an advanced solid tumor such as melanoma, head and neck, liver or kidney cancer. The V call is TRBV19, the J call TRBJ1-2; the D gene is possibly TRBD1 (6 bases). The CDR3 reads CASSGDLGGTSGPSGYTF. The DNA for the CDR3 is TGTGCCAGTTCAGGGGACCTCGGCGGGACGTCGGGGCCATCTGGCTACACCTTC.